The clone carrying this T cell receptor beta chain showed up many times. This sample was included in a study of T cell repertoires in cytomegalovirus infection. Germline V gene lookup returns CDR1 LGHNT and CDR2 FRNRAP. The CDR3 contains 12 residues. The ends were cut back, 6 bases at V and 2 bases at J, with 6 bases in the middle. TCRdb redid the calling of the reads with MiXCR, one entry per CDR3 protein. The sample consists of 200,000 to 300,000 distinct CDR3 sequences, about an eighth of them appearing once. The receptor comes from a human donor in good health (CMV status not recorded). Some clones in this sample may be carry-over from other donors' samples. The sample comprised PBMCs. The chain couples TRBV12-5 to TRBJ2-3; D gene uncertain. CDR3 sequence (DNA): TGTGCTAGTGGAGGAAACACAGATACGCAGTATTTT. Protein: CASGGNTDTQYF.